This T cell receptor beta chain was recovered during a study of blood T cell repertoires in COVID-19. This CDR3 is 17 amino acids long. Looked up from germline, CDR1 is KGHDR and CDR2 is SFDVKD. After removal of 5 bases from V and 0 bases from J, the junction contained 9 bases not matched to a gene. Assay used: immunoSEQ multiplex PCR; TCRdb lists only in-frame clones, some missing. The sample holds 75,000 to 95,000 clones, 85% to 90% seen once. The chain is built from TRBV24-1 and TRBJ2-4; 7 positions match TRBD2. The specimen was peripheral blood. The TCR sequence derives from a human donor in a cohort sampled during active COVID-19. The CDR3 here is CATSAKPIAGAKNIQYF. Here the CDR3 DNA reads TGTGCCACCAGTGCCAAACCCATAGCGGGAGCCAAAAACATTCAGTACTTC.